The 5 T cell receptor beta chains reported below all come from one sample, sequenced in a study of cytomegalovirus exposure and HLA in healthy donors. It was with 60 Vbeta and 13 Jbeta primers that the PCR ran. This table comes from immunoSEQ multiplex PCR, and its TCRdb copy is limited to in-frame clones, with some not included. The sample has about 150,000 clones; less than 85% are singletons. Sequenced: PBMCs. The receptors originated from a middle-aged man in good health and CMV-seronegative.

V usage is TRBV7-2 and J usage is TRBJ2-7; 16 bases are a match to TRBD2. CDR1 and CDR2 from the germline V gene are SGHTA and FQGNSA. V shed 5 bases and J 6 bases; nucleotides not matched to a gene: 4. The CDR3 loop spans 15 amino acids. The CDR3 loop reads CASSLGLAGGREQYF. The CDR3 DNA follows: TGTGCCAGCAGCCTGGGACTAGCGGGAGGGCGCGAGCAGTACTTC.

This chain joins TRBV19 and TRBJ1-6; unclear D gene. This CDR3 is built from 15 residues. Trimming stripped 10 bases from V and 3 bases from J, with 16 bases between. Germline V lookup: CDR1 LNHDA, CDR2 SQIVND (reference sequence). In nucleotides, the CDR3 is TGTGCCATTCAATGGGGAGGGCTCTATAATTCACCCCTCCACTTT. Translating it yields CAIQWGGLYNSPLHF.

The genes are TRBV27 and TRBJ2-1; 14 bases match TRBD2. Germline CDR1 reads MNHEY; CDR2 reads SMNVEV (reference sequence). This CDR3 spans 15 amino acids. After removal of 6 bases from V and 6 bases from J, the junction contained 4 bases not matched to a gene. This CDR3 reads CASRETSGRANEQFF. The DNA of the CDR3 is TGTGCCAGCAGGGAGACTAGCGGGAGGGCCAATGAGCAGTTCTTC.

The V gene is TRBV10-3, the J gene TRBJ2-7; 8 bases match TRBD2. Germline V gives CDR1 ENHRY, CDR2 SYGVKD. This CDR3 has 15 residues. The V segment lost 6 bases and the J segment 3 bases; nucleotides outside the gene matches: 10. CDR3 sequence reads: CAISSRGGEIYEQYF. For the CDR3, the DNA is TGTGCCATCAGCTCCCGGGGGGGGGAGATCTACGAGCAGTACTTC.

The chain recombines TRBV9 with TRBJ2-1; 8 bases are a match to TRBD2. The CDR3 totals 15 residues. Per germline, CDR1 SGDLS and CDR2 YYNGEE. The junction had 1 base not matched to a gene; V was cut back by 1 base and J by 1 base. CDR3 sequence reads: CASSVLAGSYNEQFF. CDR3 sequence (DNA): TGTGCCAGCAGCGTATTAGCGGGATCCTACAATGAGCAGTTCTTC.